The source of this TCR beta chain is a study of cytomegalovirus exposure and HLA in healthy donors. For the study at large: A preliminary data release comprised tens of millions of unique TCRs obtained from HLA-typed donors.

Between the trimmed V and J ends, which lost 4 bases and 6 bases, there was a span of 13 bases. This CDR3 has 13 residues. The germline gives CDR1 GTSNPN, CDR2 SVGIG (reference sequence). PCR amplification relied on 60 Vbeta primers (plus 13 Jbeta primers). Sequenced by immunoSEQ multiplex PCR; TCRdb stores in-frame clones only, minus some. The repertoire holds tens of thousands of clones, with under 90% as singletons. The origin of this receptor is a middle-aged man in good health and CMV-seronegative. Sample: PBMCs. This sequence joins TRBV30 and TRBJ1-5; D not resolved. CDR3 nucleotides: TGTGCCTGGAATGGAGCCATGGGTCAGCCCCAGCATTTT. It encodes CAWNGAMGQPQHF.